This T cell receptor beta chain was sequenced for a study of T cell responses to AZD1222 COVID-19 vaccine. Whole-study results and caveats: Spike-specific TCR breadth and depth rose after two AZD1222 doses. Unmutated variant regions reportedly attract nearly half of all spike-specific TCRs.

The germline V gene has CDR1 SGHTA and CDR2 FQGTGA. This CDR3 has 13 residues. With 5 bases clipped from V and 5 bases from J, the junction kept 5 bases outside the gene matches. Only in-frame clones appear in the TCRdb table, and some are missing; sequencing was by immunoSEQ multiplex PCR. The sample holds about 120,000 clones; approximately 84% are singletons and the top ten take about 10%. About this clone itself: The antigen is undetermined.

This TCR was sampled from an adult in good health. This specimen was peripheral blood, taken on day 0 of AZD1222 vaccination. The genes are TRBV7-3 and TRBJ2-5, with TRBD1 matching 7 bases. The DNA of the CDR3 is TGTGCCAGCAGCCCAGGGGGTGGGGAGACCCAGTACTTC. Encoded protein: CASSPGGGETQYF.